This T cell receptor beta chain was identified during a study of blood T cell repertoires in COVID-19. Study-level background: COVID-19 samples from acute and convalescent phases originated in the United States, Italy and Spain. Nucleic acid was either cDNA or gDNA, and it came from T cells, B-cell-depleted T cells, or PBMCs.

Germline trimming cut 4 bases from V and 7 bases from J; bases unmatched to any gene: 5. CDR1 is SGHDT and CDR2 is YYEEEE in the germline V gene. This CDR3 spans 14 amino acids. Method: immunoSEQ multiplex PCR; TCRdb's copy keeps in-frame clones and lacks some. The table shows 200,000 to 250,000 clones, with 80% to 85% occurring only once. Followed over time, Seattle patients had been enrolled while infection was active. This clone has just a few counts. The sample was peripheral blood. The origin of this receptor is a woman in her seventies with COVID-19, enrolled during active disease. The V call is TRBV5-6, the J call TRBJ1-3; 10 bases agree with TRBD1. The CDR3 protein is CASSVDRGLNTIYF. The CDR3 DNA follows: TGTGCCAGCAGCGTAGACAGGGGGCTCAACACCATATATTTT.